The rows below give T cell receptor beta chains drawn from one sample of a study of vaccination effects on CD4 cells after COVID-19. Clones were sequenced by immunoSEQ multiplex PCR, and TCRdb holds only the in-frame ones, with some missing. The sample yields about 66,000 clones, roughly four fifths seen once. No antigen has been identified for these receptors. The source was CD4+ T cells from PBMCs cultured without peptide, collected after COVID-19 vaccination. These receptors all stem from a human donor who received a COVID-19 vaccine. Each CDR3 is given with its conserved first and last residue. A D gene is named only where the DNA matches it firmly. The listing skips clone size in some rows; elsewhere it reads once, few, many or a size class.

j_gene: TRBJ2-5; v_gene: TRBV7-9; d_gene: .; abundance: .; CDR3aa: CASSLGRGLGQETQYF; CDR3nt: TGTGCCAGCAGCTTAGGCAGGGGTTTGGGGCAAGAGACCCAGTACTTC
j_gene: TRBJ1-1; v_gene: TRBV24-1; d_gene: .; abundance: few; CDR3aa: CATSFGMNTEAFF; CDR3nt: TGTGCCACCAGTTTCGGCATGAACACTGAAGCTTTCTTT
j_gene: TRBJ2-2; v_gene: TRBV19; d_gene: .; abundance: once; CDR3aa: CASLGVWDTGELFF; CDR3nt: TGTGCCTCGTTGGGGGTGTGGGACACCGGGGAGCTGTTTTTT
j_gene: TRBJ1-2; v_gene: TRBV18; d_gene: .; abundance: .; CDR3aa: CASSPLPGGDNYGYTF; CDR3nt: TGTGCCAGCTCACCCCTGCCGGGAGGAGACAACTATGGCTACACCTTC
j_gene: TRBJ1-2; v_gene: TRBV24-1; d_gene: .; abundance: .; CDR3aa: CATSDPNRVDGYTF; CDR3nt: TGTGCCACCAGTGACCCGAACAGGGTGGATGGCTACACCTTC
j_gene: TRBJ1-1; v_gene: TRBV5-1; d_gene: TRBD1; abundance: .; CDR3aa: CASSPGTATEAFF; CDR3nt: TGCGCCAGCAGCCCCGGGACAGCCACTGAAGCTTTCTTT
j_gene: TRBJ2-1; v_gene: TRBV28; d_gene: .; abundance: .; CDR3aa: CASSLSNEQFF; CDR3nt: TGTGCCAGCAGTTTAAGTAATGAGCAGTTCTTC
j_gene: TRBJ1-4; v_gene: TRBV5-6; d_gene: .; abundance: .; CDR3aa: CASSQRTGRWAEKLFF; CDR3nt: TGTGCCAGCAGTCAACGTACAGGGCGGTGGGCTGAAAAACTGTTTTTT
j_gene: TRBJ2-3; v_gene: TRBV4-1; d_gene: TRBD2; abundance: .; CDR3aa: CASSQPGLASDTQYF; CDR3nt: TGCGCCAGCAGCCAACCGGGACTAGCGTCAGATACGCAGTATTTT
j_gene: TRBJ2-2; v_gene: TRBV6-4; d_gene: TRBD2; abundance: .; CDR3aa: CASSDTRLAGITGELFF; CDR3nt: TGTGCCAGCAGTGACACTCGACTAGCGGGGATCACCGGGGAGCTGTTTTTT
j_gene: TRBJ2-1; v_gene: TRBV24-1; d_gene: .; abundance: .; CDR3aa: CATSGGDGSYNEQFF; CDR3nt: TGTGCCACCAGTGGCGGGGATGGGTCCTACAATGAGCAGTTCTTC
j_gene: TRBJ1-2; v_gene: TRBV12-3/TRBV12-4; d_gene: TRBD1; abundance: .; CDR3aa: CASSGGGGYGYTF; CDR3nt: TGTGCCAGCAGTGGAGGGGGCGGTTATGGCTACACCTTC
j_gene: TRBJ2-3; v_gene: TRBV7-3; d_gene: .; abundance: .; CDR3aa: CASSLNRQSTDTQYF; CDR3nt: TGTGCCAGCAGCTTAAATAGACAATCCACAGATACGCAGTATTTT
j_gene: TRBJ2-1; v_gene: TRBV6-1; d_gene: TRBD2; abundance: few; CDR3aa: CASCTGGGTYNEQFF; CDR3nt: TGTGCCAGCTGTACCGGCGGGGGGACCTACAATGAGCAGTTCTTC
j_gene: TRBJ1-1; v_gene: TRBV3-1/TRBV3-2; d_gene: .; abundance: .; CDR3aa: CASTKNPGQGAQATEAFF; CDR3nt: TGTGCCAGCACCAAGAATCCGGGACAAGGGGCTCAGGCTACTGAAGCTTTCTTT
j_gene: TRBJ1-5; v_gene: TRBV5-5; d_gene: TRBD1; abundance: .; CDR3aa: CASSSAGGAGRQPQHF; CDR3nt: TGTGCCAGCAGCTCAGCAGGGGGCGCAGGAAGACAGCCCCAGCATTTT
j_gene: TRBJ2-2; v_gene: TRBV19; d_gene: TRBD1; abundance: .; CDR3aa: CASSTGQGYDTGELFF; CDR3nt: TGTGCCAGTAGTACGGGACAGGGGTACGACACCGGGGAGCTGTTTTTT
j_gene: TRBJ2-3; v_gene: TRBV18; d_gene: TRBD2; abundance: once; CDR3aa: CASRTSGGRTDTQYF; CDR3nt: TGTGCCAGCAGGACTAGCGGGGGCCGCACAGATACGCAGTATTTT